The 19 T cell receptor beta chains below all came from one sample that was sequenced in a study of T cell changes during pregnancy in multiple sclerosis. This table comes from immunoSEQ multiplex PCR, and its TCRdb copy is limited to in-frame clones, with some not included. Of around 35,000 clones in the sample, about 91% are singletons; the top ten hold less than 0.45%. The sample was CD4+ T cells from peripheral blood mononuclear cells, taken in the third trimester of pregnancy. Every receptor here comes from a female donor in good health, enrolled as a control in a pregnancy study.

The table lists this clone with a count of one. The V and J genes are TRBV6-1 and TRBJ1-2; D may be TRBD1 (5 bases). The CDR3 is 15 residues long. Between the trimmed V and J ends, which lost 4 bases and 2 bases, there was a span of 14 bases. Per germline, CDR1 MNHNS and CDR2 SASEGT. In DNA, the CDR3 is TGTGCCAGCAGTGCAGGATGGGGCCAGAACTATGGCTACACCTTC. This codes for CASSAGWGQNYGYTF.

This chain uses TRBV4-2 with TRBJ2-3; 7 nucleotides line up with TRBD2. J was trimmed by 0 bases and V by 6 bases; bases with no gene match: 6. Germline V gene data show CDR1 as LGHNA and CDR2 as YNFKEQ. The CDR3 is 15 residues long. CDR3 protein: CASRQGGASTDTQYF. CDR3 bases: TGTGCCAGCAGGCAGGGAGGGGCTAGCACAGATACGCAGTATTTT.

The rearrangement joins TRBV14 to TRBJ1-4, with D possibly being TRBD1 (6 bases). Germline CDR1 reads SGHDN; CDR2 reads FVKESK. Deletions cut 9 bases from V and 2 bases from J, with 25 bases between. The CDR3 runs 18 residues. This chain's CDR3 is CARRDLRGSCGTNEKLFF. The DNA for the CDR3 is TGTGCCAGGAGGGATCTCAGGGGCAGTTGTGGTACTAATGAAAAACTGTTTTTT.

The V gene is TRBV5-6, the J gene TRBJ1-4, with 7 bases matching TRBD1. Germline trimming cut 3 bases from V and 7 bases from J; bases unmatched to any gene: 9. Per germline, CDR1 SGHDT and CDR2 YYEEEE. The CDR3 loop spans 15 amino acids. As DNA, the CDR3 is TGTGCCAGCAGCTCTGACAGGGAATGGGGTGAAAAACTGTTTTTT. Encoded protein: CASSSDREWGEKLFF.

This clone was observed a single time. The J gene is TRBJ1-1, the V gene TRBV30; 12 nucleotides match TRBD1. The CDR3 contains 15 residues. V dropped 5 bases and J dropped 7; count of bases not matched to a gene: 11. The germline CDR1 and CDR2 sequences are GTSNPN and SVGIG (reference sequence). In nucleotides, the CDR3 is TGTGCCTGGGTAAAAGGGGGACAGGGGGCGGGTGAAGCTTTCTTT. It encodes CAWVKGGQGAGEAFF.

The CDR3 protein is CASSQRAADTQYF. DNA for the CDR3: TGCGCCAGCAGCCAACGAGCGGCCGATACGCAGTATTTT. The gene calls are TRBV4-3 and TRBJ2-3; tentatively, D is TRBD2 (5 bases). The CDR3 is made up of 13 amino acids. Trimming took 2 bases from V and 6 from J, leaving 9 bases between them. The V gene's germline CDR1 is LGHNA and CDR2 YSLEER.

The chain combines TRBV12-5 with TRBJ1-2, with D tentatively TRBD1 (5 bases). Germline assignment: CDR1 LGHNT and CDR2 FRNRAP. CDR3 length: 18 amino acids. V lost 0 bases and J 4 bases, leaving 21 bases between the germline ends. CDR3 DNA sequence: TGTGCTAGTGGTTTGGTAAGAGTCCAGCCCACGGGGGGCTATGGCTACACCTTC. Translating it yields CASGLVRVQPTGGYGYTF.

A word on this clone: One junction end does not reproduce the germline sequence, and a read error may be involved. The CDR3 loop reads CAISGGVANIQYF. CDR3 in DNA: TGTGCCATCAGTGGGGGGGTTGCAAACATTCAGTACTTC. The rearrangement links TRBV6-6 to TRBJ2-4; 7 bases fit TRBD2. Germline assignment: CDR1 MNHNY and CDR2 SVGAGI (reference sequence). There are 13 residues in the CDR3.

The CDR3: CSVEDLMGQSLNTEAFF. CDR3 sequence (DNA): TGCAGCGTTGAAGATCTTATGGGACAGAGCTTGAACACTGAAGCTTTCTTT. V is TRBV29-1 and J is TRBJ1-1; TRBD1 matches at 7 bases. The CDR3 has 17 amino acids. Germline CDR1 SQVTM, CDR2 ANQGSEA. V lost 0 bases, J lost 0 bases, and 10 bases stayed unmatched.

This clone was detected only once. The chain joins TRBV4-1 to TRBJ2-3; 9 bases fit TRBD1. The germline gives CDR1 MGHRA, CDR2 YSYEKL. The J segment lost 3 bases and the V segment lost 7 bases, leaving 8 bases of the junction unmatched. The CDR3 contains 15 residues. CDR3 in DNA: TGCGCCAGCACGACACAGGGGGCGACGACAGATACGCAGTATTTT. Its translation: CASTTQGATTDTQYF.

CDR3 sequence (DNA): TGCGCCAGCAGCCAAGGGGGCATCGGGAACACCATATATTTT. Protein product: CASSQGGIGNTIYF. The chain uses TRBV4-3 and TRBJ1-3; TRBD1 might be the D (5 bases). The CDR3 has 14 amino acids. Between the trimmed V and J ends, which lost 1 base and 7 bases, there was a span of 11 bases. The germline CDR1 and CDR2 sequences are LGHNA and YSLEER.

CDR3 DNA: TGTGCCAGCAACAGGAACTATGGCTACACCTTC. Translated: CASNRNYGYTF. The genes are TRBV6-1 and TRBJ1-2; D is perhaps TRBD1 (5 bases). The germline V gene encodes CDR1 MNHNS and CDR2 SASEGT. V lost 7 bases and J lost 2, with 5 bases in between. The CDR3 covers 11 residues.

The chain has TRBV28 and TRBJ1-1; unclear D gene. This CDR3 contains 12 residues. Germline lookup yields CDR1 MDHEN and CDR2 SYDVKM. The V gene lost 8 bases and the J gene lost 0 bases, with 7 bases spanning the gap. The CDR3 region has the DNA TGTGCCAGCGGCGGAATGAACACTGAAGCTTTCTTT. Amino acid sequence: CASGGMNTEAFF.

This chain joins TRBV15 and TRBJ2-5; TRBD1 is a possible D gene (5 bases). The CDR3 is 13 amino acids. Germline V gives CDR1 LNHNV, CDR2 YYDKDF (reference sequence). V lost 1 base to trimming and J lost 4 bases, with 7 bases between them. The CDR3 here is CATSRAQAETQYF. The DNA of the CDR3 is TGTGCCACCAGCAGAGCACAGGCAGAGACCCAGTACTTC.

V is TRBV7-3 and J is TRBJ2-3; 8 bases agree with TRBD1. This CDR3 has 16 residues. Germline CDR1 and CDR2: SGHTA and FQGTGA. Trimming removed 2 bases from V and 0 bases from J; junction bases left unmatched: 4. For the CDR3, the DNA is TGTGCCAGCAGCTTATCTGGGACAGGAAGCACAGATACGCAGTATTTT. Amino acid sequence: CASSLSGTGSTDTQYF.

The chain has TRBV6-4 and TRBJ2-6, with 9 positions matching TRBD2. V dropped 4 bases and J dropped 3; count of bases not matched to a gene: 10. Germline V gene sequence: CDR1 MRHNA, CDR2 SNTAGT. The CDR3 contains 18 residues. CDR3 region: CASSVSPAGGSGANVLTF. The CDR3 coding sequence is TGTGCCAGCAGTGTCTCCCCAGCGGGGGGAAGTGGGGCCAACGTCCTGACTTTC.

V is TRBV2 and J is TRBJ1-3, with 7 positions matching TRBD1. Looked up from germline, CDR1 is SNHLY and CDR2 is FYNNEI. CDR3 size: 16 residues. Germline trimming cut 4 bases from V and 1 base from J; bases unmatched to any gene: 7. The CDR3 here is CASSVYGTVSGNTIYF. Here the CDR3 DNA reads TGTGCCAGCAGTGTCTACGGGACAGTATCTGGAAACACCATATATTTT. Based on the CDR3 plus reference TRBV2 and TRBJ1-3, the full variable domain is EPEVTQTPSHQVTQMGQEVILRCVPISNHLYFYWYRQILGQKVEFLVSFYNNEISEKSEIFDDQFSVERPDGSNFTLKIRSTKLEDSAMYFCASSVYGTVSGNTIYFGEGSWLTVV.

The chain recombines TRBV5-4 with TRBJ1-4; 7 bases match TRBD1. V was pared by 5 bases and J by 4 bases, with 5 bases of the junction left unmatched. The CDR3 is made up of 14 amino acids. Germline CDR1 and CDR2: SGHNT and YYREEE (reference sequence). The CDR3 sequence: CASSPTGSNEKLFF. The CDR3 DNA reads TGTGCCAGCAGTCCGACAGGGAGTAATGAAAAACTGTTTTTT.

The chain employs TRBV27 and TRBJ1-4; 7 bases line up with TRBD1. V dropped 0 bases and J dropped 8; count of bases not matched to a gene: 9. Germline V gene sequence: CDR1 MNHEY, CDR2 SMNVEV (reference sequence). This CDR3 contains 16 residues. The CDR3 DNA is TGTGCCAGCAGTTTATCCGAGACAGGGCTACGGGAAAAACTGTTTTTT. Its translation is CASSLSETGLREKLFF.